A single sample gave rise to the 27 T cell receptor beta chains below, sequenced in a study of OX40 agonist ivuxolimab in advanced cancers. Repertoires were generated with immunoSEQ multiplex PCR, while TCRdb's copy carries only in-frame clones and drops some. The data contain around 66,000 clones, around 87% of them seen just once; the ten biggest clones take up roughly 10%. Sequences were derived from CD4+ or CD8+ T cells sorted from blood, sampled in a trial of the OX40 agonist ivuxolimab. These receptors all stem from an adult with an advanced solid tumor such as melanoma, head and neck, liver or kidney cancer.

As DNA, the CDR3 is TGTGCCAGCAGCTTCTACCCAGCGGGGGTAGGGGAGACCCAGTACTTC. It translates to CASSFYPAGVGETQYF. V is TRBV11-2 and J is TRBJ2-5; TRBD2 agrees at 8 bases. Trimming cost V 3 bases and J 5 bases; bases outside gene matches: 11. The CDR3 runs to 16 residues. Germline CDR1 SGHAT, CDR2 FQNNGV.

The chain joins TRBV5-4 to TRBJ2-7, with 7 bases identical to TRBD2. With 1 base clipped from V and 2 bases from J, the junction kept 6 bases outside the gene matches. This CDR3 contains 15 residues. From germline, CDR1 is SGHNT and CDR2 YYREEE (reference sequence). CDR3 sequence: CASSLFRGSPYEQYF. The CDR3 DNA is TGTGCCAGCAGCTTGTTTCGCGGGAGTCCCTACGAGCAGTACTTC.

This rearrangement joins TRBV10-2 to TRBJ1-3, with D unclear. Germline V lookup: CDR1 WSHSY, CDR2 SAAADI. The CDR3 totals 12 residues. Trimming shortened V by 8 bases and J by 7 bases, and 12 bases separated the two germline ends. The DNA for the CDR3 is TGCGCCAGCCGGGAATTTCGGAACACCATATATTTT. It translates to CASREFRNTIYF.

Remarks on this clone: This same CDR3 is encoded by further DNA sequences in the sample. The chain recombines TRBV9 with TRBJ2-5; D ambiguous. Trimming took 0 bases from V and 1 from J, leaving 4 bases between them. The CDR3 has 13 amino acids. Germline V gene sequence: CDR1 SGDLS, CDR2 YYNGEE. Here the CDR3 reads CASSVGTQETQYF. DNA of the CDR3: TGTGCCAGCAGCGTAGGAACCCAAGAGACCCAGTACTTC.

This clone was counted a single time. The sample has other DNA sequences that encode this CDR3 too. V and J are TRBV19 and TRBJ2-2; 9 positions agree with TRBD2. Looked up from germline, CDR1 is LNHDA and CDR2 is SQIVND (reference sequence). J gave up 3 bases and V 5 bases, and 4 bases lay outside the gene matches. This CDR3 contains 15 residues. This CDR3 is CASSPRLADTGELFF. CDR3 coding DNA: TGTGCCAGTAGTCCAAGACTAGCGGACACCGGGGAGCTGTTTTTT.

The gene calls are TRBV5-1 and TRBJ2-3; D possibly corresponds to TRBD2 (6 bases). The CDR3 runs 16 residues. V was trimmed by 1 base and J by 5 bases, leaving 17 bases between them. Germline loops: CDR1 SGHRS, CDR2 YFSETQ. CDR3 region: CASSLLGTPGGDTQYF. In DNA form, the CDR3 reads TGCGCCAGCAGCTTGCTCGGGACTCCGGGTGGAGATACGCAGTATTTT.

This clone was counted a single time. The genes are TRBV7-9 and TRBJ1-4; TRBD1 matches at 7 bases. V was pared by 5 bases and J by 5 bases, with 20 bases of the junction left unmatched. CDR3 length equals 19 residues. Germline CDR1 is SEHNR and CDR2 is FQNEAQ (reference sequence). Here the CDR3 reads CASSQDHQKADRVNEKLFF. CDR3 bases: TGTGCCAGCAGCCAAGACCATCAAAAGGCCGACAGGGTAAATGAAAAACTGTTTTTT.

In nucleotides, the CDR3 is TGTGCCAGCAGCCGCGACTGGAACAGCGACGCTTTCTTT. Translation: CASSRDWNSDAFF. The V call is TRBV7-6, the J call TRBJ1-1; no reliable D call. Germline V gene data show CDR1 as SGHVS and CDR2 as FNYEAQ. The CDR3 sequence is 13 residues long. V was clipped by 5 bases and J by 11 bases, with 18 bases between them.

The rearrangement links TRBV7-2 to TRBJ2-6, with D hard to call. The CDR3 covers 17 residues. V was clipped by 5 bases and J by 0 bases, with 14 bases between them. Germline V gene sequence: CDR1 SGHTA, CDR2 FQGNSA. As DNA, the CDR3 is TGTGCCAGCAGCCCCCGTGTCTCCGGCTCTGGGGCCAACGTCCTGACTTTC. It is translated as CASSPRVSGSGANVLTF.

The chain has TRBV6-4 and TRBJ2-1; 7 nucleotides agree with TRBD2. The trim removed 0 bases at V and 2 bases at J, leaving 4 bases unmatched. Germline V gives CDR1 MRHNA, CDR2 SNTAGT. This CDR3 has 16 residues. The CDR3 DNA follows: TGTGCCAGCAGTGACTCGGCTAGCGGTCCCTACAATGAGCAGTTCTTC. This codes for CASSDSASGPYNEQFF.

In DNA, the CDR3 is TGTGCCAGTAGATCTGGCGGGGGGCGTACTAATGAAAAACTGTTTTTT. Protein: CASRSGGGRTNEKLFF. V is TRBV19 and J is TRBJ1-4; D may be TRBD1 (6 bases). Deletions cut 6 bases from V and 2 bases from J, with 16 bases between. The germline gives CDR1 LNHDA, CDR2 SQIVND (reference sequence). The CDR3 consists of 16 residues.

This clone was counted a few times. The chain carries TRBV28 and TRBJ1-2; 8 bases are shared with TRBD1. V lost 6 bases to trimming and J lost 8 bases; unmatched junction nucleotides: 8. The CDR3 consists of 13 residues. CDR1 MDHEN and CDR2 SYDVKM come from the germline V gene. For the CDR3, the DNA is TGTGCCAGCAGCCCTGGCACAGGGGGGGGCTACACCTTC. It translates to CASSPGTGGGYTF.

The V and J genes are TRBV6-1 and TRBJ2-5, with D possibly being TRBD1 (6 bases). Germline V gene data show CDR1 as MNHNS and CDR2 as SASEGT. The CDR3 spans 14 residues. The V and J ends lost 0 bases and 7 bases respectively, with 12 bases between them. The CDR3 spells CASSEAPRGRTQYF. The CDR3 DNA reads TGTGCCAGCAGTGAAGCGCCCAGGGGTCGGACCCAGTACTTC.

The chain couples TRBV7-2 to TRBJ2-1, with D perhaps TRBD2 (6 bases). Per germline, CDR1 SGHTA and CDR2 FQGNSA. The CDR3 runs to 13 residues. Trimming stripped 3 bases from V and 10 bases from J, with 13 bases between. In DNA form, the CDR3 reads TGTGCCAGCAGCTTTTTCCCGGGGGTAGAGCAGTTCTTC. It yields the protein CASSFFPGVEQFF.

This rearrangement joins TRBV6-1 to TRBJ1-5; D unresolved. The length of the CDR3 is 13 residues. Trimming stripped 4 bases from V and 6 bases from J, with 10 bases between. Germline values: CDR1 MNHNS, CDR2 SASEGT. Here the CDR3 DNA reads TGTGCCAGCAGTGGGCCCTGGGGTCAGCCCCAGCATTTT. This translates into CASSGPWGQPQHF.

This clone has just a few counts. CDR3 DNA: TGTGCCAGCAGTGAAGGTGGCACTACCCACACTGAAGCTTTCTTT. Its translation: CASSEGGTTHTEAFF. The V call is TRBV6-1, the J call TRBJ1-1; unclear D gene. CDR1 is MNHNS and CDR2 is SASEGT in the germline V gene. V lost 1 base and J lost 3, with 12 bases in between. The CDR3 runs 15 residues.

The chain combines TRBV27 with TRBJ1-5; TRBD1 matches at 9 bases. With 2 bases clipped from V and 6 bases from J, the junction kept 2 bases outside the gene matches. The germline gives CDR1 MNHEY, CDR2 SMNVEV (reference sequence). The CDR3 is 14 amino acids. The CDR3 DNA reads TGTGCCAGCAGTTTAGGGACAGGGAGTCAGCCCCAGCATTTT. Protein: CASSLGTGSQPQHF.

The CDR3 region has the DNA TGTGCCAGCAGTGACTCAGGGTCGAGGGAGGCTAGCTACGAGCAGTACTTC. Protein sequence: CASSDSGSREASYEQYF. The chain joins TRBV6-4 to TRBJ2-7, with D possibly TRBD2 on 6 matching bases. CDR1 and CDR2 (germline): MRHNA, SNTAGT. This CDR3 contains 17 residues. V was cut by 0 bases and J by 3 bases, with 18 bases left in between.

CDR3 loop: CASRETSGRDTQYF. CDR3 in DNA: TGTGCCAGTAGAGAGACTAGCGGGAGAGATACGCAGTATTTT. This sequence joins TRBV19 and TRBJ2-3; 12 bases match TRBD2. CDR1 is LNHDA, CDR2 SQIVND, per germline (reference sequence). The CDR3 length is 14 residues. With V trimmed by 6 bases and J by 5 bases, 3 bases remained unmatched.

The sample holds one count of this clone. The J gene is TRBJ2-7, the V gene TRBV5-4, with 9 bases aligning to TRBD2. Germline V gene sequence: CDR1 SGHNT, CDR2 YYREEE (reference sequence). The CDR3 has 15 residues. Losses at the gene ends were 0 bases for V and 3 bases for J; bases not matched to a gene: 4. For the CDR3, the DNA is TGTGCCAGCAGCTTGGGAGCGGGAGGAGACTACGAGCAGTACTTC. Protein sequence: CASSLGAGGDYEQYF. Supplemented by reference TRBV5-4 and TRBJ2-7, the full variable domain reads ETGVTQSPTHLIKTRGQQVTLRCSSQSGHNTVSWYQQALGQGPQFIFQYYREEENGRGNFPPRFSGLQFPNYSSELNVNALELDDSALYLCASSLGAGGDYEQYFGPGTRLTVT.

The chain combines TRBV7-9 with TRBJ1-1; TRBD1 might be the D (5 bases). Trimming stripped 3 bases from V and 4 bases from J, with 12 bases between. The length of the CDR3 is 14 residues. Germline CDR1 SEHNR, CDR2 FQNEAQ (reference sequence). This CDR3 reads CASSFVQGGTEAFF. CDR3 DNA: TGTGCCAGCAGCTTCGTGCAGGGTGGCACTGAAGCTTTCTTT. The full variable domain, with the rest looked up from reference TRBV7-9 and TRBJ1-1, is DTGVSQNPRHKITKRGQNVTFRCDPISEHNRLYWYRQTLGQGPEFLTYFQNEAQLEKSRLLSDRFSAERPKGSFSTLEIQRTEQGDSAMYLCASSFVQGGTEAFFGQGTRLTVV.

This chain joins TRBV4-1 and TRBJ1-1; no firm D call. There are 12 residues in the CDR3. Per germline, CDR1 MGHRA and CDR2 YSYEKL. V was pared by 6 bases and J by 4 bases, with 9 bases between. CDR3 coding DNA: TGCGCCAGCAGTAAATGGGGCACTGAAGCTTTCTTT. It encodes CASSKWGTEAFF.

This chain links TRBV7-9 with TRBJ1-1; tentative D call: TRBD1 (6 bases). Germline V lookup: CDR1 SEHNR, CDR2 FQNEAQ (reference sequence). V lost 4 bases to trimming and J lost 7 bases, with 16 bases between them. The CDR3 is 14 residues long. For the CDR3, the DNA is TGTGCCAGCAGCTCACAACTCGGACAGCTTGAAGCTTTCTTT. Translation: CASSSQLGQLEAFF. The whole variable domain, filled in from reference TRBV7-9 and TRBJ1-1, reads DTGVSQNPRHKITKRGQNVTFRCDPISEHNRLYWYRQTLGQGPEFLTYFQNEAQLEKSRLLSDRFSAERPKGSFSTLEIQRTEQGDSAMYLCASSSQLGQLEAFFGQGTRLTVV.

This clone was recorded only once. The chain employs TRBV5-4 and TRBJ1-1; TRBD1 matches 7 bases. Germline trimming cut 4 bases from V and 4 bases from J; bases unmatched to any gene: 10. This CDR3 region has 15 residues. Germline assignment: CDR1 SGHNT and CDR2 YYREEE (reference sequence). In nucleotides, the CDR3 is TGTGCCAGCAGCGTCACAGGGGTCATGGGCACTGAAGCTTTCTTT. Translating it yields CASSVTGVMGTEAFF.

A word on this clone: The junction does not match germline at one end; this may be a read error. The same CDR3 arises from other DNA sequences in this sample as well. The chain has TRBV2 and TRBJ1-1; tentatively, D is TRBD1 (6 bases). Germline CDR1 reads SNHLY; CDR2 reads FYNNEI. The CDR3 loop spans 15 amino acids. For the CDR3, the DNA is TGTGCCAGCAGCGAAGGGGGTTTCCGGGGCACTGAAGCTTTCTTT. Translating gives CASSEGGFRGTEAFF.

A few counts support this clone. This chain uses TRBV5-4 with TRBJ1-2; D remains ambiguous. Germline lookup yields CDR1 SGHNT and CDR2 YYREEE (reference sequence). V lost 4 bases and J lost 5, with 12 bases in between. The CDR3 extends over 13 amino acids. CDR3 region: CASSDTPDYGYTF. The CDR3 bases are TGTGCCAGCAGCGACACACCAGATTATGGCTACACCTTC. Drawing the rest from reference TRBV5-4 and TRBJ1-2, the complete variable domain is ETGVTQSPTHLIKTRGQQVTLRCSSQSGHNTVSWYQQALGQGPQFIFQYYREEENGRGNFPPRFSGLQFPNYSSELNVNALELDDSALYLCASSDTPDYGYTFGSGTRLTVV.

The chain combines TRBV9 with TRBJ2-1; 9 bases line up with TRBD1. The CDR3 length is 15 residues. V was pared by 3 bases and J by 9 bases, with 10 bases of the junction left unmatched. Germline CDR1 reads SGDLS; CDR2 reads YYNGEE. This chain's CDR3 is CASSAFGTGLVEQFF. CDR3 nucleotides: TGTGCCAGCAGCGCATTCGGGACAGGGTTGGTTGAGCAGTTCTTC.